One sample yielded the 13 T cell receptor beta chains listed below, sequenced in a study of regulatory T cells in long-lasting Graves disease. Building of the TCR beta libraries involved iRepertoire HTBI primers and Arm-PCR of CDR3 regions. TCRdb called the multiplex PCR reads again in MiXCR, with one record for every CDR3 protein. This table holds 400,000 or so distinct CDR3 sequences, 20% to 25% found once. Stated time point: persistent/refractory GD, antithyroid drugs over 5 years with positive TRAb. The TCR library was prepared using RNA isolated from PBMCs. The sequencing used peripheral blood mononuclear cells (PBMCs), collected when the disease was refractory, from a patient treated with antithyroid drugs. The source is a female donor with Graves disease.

CDR3 nucleotides: TGTGCCAGCAGCTTAGCGCTGGACGGGCGCAGCTCCTACGAGCAGTACTTC. Its translation: CASSLALDGRSSYEQYF. The rearrangement links TRBV7-2 to TRBJ2-7; no reliable D call. The CDR3 contains 17 residues. Per germline, CDR1 SGHTA and CDR2 FQGNSA. The V end was cut by 0 bases, the J end by 0 bases, with 15 bases between.

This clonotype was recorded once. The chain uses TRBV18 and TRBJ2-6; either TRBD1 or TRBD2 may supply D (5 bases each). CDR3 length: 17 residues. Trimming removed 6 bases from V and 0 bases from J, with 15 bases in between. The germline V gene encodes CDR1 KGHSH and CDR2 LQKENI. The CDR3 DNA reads TGTGCCAGCTCCCCGACGGGGCAGTCCTCTGGGGCCAACGTCCTGACTTTC. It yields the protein CASSPTGQSSGANVLTF.

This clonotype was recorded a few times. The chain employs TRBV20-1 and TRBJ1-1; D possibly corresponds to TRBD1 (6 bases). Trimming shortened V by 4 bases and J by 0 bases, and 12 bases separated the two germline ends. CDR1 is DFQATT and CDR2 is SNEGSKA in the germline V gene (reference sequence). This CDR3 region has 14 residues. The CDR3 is CSATERTVNTEAFF. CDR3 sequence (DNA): TGCAGTGCTACAGAGAGGACAGTGAACACTGAAGCTTTCTTT.

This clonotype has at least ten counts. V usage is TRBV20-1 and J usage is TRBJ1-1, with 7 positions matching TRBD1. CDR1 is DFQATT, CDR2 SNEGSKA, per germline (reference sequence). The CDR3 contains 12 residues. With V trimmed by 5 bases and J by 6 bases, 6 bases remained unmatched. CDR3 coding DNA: TGCAGTGCTGGTCGACAGGGTCCTGAAGCTTTCTTT. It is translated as CSAGRQGPEAFF.

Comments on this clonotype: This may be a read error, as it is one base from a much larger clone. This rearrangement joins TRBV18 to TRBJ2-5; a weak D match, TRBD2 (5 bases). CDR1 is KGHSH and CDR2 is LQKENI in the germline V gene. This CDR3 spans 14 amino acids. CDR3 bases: TGTGCCAGCCCACCTACCAGACTAAGAGAGACCCAGTACTTC. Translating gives CASPPTRLRETQYF. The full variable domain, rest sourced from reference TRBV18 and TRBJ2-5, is NAGVMQNPRHLVRRRGQEARLRCSPMKGHSHVYWYRQLPEEGLKFMVYLQKENIIDESGMPKERFSAEFPKEGPSILRIQQVVRGDSAAYFCASPPTRLRETQYFGPGTRLLVL.

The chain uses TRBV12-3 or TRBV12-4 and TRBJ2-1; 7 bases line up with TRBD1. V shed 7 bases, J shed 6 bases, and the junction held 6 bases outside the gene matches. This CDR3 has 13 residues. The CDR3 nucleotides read TGTGCCAGCAAAGTGACAGGGATCAATGAGCAGTTCTTC. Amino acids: CASKVTGINEQFF.

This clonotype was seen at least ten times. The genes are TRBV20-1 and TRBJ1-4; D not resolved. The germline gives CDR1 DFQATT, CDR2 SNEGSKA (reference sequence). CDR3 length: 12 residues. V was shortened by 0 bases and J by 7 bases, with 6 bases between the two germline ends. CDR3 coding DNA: TGCAGTGCTAGAGATCTGACTGAAAAACTGTTTTTT. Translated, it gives CSARDLTEKLFF.

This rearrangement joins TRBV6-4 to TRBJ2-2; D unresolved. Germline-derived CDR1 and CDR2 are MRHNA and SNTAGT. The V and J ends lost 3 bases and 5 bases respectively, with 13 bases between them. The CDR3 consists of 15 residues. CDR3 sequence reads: CASSEALWGTGELFF. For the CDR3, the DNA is TGTGCCAGCAGTGAAGCGCTCTGGGGAACCGGGGAGCTGTTTTTT.

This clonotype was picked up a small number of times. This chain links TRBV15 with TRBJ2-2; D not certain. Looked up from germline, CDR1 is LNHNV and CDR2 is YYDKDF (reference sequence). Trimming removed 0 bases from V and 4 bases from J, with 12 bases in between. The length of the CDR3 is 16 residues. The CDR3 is CATSRDANSFTGELFF. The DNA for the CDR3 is TGTGCCACCAGCAGAGACGCGAATTCCTTCACCGGGGAGCTGTTTTTT.

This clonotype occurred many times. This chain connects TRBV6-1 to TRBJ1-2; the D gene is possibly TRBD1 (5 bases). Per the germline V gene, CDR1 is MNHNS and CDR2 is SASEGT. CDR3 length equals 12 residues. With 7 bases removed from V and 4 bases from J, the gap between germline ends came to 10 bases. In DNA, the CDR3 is TGTGCCAGCACCGAGACAGCCTATGGCTACACCTTC. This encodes CASTETAYGYTF.

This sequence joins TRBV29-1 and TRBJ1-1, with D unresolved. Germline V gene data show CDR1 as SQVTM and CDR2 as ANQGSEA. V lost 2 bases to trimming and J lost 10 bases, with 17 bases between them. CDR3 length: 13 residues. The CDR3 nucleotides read TGCAGCGTTGAATGGAGGGATCGCGCAGGAGCTTTCTTT. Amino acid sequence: CSVEWRDRAGAFF.

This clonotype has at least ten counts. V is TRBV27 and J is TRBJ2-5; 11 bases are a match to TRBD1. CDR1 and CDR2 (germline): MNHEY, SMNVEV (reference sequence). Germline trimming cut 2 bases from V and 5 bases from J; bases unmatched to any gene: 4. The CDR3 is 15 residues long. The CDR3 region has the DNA TGTGCCAGCAGTTTAGGACAGGGGGCTTGGGAGACCCAGTACTTC. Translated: CASSLGQGAWETQYF.

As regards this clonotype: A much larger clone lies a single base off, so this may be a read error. The CDR3 bases are TGCGTCAGCAGCCAAGATTTTCCTAGCGCCGAGCAGTACTTC. Its protein is CVSSQDFPSAEQYF. This chain joins TRBV4-3 and TRBJ2-7, with TRBD2 as a possible D gene (6 bases). CDR3 length: 14 residues. Looked up from germline, CDR1 is LGHNA and CDR2 is YSLEER.